Listed below are T cell receptor beta chains from one sample, sequenced in a study of cytomegalovirus exposure and HLA in healthy donors. Profiled with immunoSEQ multiplex PCR; TCRdb holds only in-frame clones, not every one. The profile shows about 170,000 clones, roughly 89% of them singletons. Specimen: PBMCs. The receptors were gathered from a man younger than 30 in good health and CMV-seropositive. Each CDR3 is given with its conserved first and last residue. D genes are given only for firm matches. Part of the rows lack a size; the others show once, few, many or a class for expanded clones.

CDR3 DNA: TGTGCCAGCAGGGATACAGGGGGGCGCGATGGCTACACCTTC; CDR3 protein: CASRDTGGRDGYTF; clone size: NA; D gene: TRBD1; J gene: TRBJ1-2; V gene: TRBV6-1
CDR3 DNA: TGTGCCAGCAGTCCAAGGGGGACACCATGGTATGAGCAGTTCTTC; CDR3 protein: CASSPRGTPWYEQFF; clone size: NA; D gene: NA; J gene: TRBJ2-1; V gene: TRBV28
CDR3 DNA: TGTGCCAGCAGGCCGGGACAGGGCTCGAGCAAGTCCTACAATGAGCAGTTCTTC; CDR3 protein: CASRPGQGSSKSYNEQFF; clone size: NA; D gene: TRBD1; J gene: TRBJ2-1; V gene: TRBV5-6
CDR3 DNA: TGTGCCAGCAGGGAGAGCAGTGGGGCCAACGTCCTGACTTTC; CDR3 protein: CASRESSGANVLTF; clone size: once; D gene: NA; J gene: TRBJ2-6; V gene: TRBV6-5
CDR3 DNA: TGTGCCAGCAGCTTAGCAGGAGGGACAGCGGATGGCTACACCTTC; CDR3 protein: CASSLAGGTADGYTF; clone size: once; D gene: TRBD1; J gene: TRBJ1-2; V gene: TRBV7-9
CDR3 DNA: TGTGCCAGCAGCTTAGCCAGTGACACCTCCTACGAGCAGTACTTC; CDR3 protein: CASSLASDTSYEQYF; clone size: NA; D gene: NA; J gene: TRBJ2-7; V gene: TRBV7-9
CDR3 DNA: TGTGCCAGCAGCCAAGGATCAGGGGTTAATGAGCAGTTCTTC; CDR3 protein: CASSQGSGVNEQFF; clone size: NA; D gene: NA; J gene: TRBJ2-1; V gene: TRBV4-2
CDR3 DNA: TGCGCCAGCAGCGTAGCACAGGGGACTGAAGCTTTCTTT; CDR3 protein: CASSVAQGTEAFF; clone size: NA; D gene: TRBD1; J gene: TRBJ1-1; V gene: TRBV5-1
CDR3 DNA: TGTGCCAGCAGTCTGGGACAGGGGAACACTGAAGCTTTCTTT; CDR3 protein: CASSLGQGNTEAFF; clone size: few; D gene: TRBD1; J gene: TRBJ1-1; V gene: TRBV6-5
CDR3 DNA: TGCGCCAGCAGGTCCGGGACTAGCTGTTTAAGGTGTTATTTCTCCTACGAGCAGTACTTC; CDR3 protein: CASRSGTSCLRCYFSYEQYF; clone size: NA; D gene: TRBD2; J gene: TRBJ2-7; V gene: TRBV10-1
CDR3 DNA: TGTGCCAGCAGTGACGTGACGGGAGCAACTAATGAAAAACTGTTTTTT; CDR3 protein: CASSDVTGATNEKLFF; clone size: NA; D gene: NA; J gene: TRBJ1-4; V gene: TRBV25-1
CDR3 DNA: TGTGCCAGCAAAGAGGGATTCTCTGGAAACACCATATATTTT; CDR3 protein: CASKEGFSGNTIYF; clone size: NA; D gene: NA; J gene: TRBJ1-3; V gene: TRBV6-5
CDR3 DNA: TGCGCCAGCAGACGTACGGCGGGAGGGTCCTACAATGAGCAGTTCTTC; CDR3 protein: CASRRTAGGSYNEQFF; clone size: NA; D gene: TRBD2; J gene: TRBJ2-1; V gene: TRBV5-1
CDR3 DNA: TGTGCCAGTAGTAAAAGGACTAGCGGGAAAGTGGTTTACAATGAGCAGTTCTTC; CDR3 protein: CASSKRTSGKVVYNEQFF; clone size: NA; D gene: TRBD2; J gene: TRBJ2-1; V gene: TRBV19
CDR3 DNA: TGTGCCAGCAGCCAACTGTCCAGGGGTAAAGAGACCCAGTACTTC; CDR3 protein: CASSQLSRGKETQYF; clone size: NA; D gene: NA; J gene: TRBJ2-5; V gene: TRBV7-9
CDR3 DNA: TGCAGCGTTGAATTGGGACTAGCGGGAGGGGACAATGAGCAGTTCTTC; CDR3 protein: CSVELGLAGGDNEQFF; clone size: NA; D gene: TRBD2; J gene: TRBJ2-1; V gene: TRBV29-1
CDR3 DNA: TGCGCCAGCTCTAGGGGATATTCGGACACTGAAGCTTTCTTT; CDR3 protein: CASSRGYSDTEAFF; clone size: NA; D gene: NA; J gene: TRBJ1-1; V gene: TRBV5-1
CDR3 DNA: TGTGCCAGCTCATTTGGACAGAACACCGGGGAGCTGTTTTTT; CDR3 protein: CASSFGQNTGELFF; clone size: NA; D gene: NA; J gene: TRBJ2-2; V gene: TRBV18
CDR3 DNA: TGTGCCAGCACCCAGACCCGACTAGCGGGCTCCTACGAGCAGTACTTC; CDR3 protein: CASTQTRLAGSYEQYF; clone size: NA; D gene: TRBD2; J gene: TRBJ2-7; V gene: TRBV7-8
CDR3 DNA: TGTGCCTGGGACGGGTACGAGCAGTACTTC; CDR3 protein: CAWDGYEQYF; clone size: NA; D gene: NA; J gene: TRBJ2-7; V gene: TRBV30
CDR3 DNA: TGCAGCGTTGGTTTGAGCTACGAGCAGTACTTC; CDR3 protein: CSVGLSYEQYF; clone size: NA; D gene: NA; J gene: TRBJ2-7; V gene: TRBV29-1
CDR3 DNA: TGTGCCAGCAGAACCGGGATTGCTATCGAGCAGTACTTC; CDR3 protein: CASRTGIAIEQYF; clone size: NA; D gene: NA; J gene: TRBJ2-7; V gene: TRBV2
CDR3 DNA: TGTGCCAGCACCAAAGGGGAATCTCGGCATTATGGCTACACCTTC; CDR3 protein: CASTKGESRHYGYTF; clone size: NA; D gene: NA; J gene: TRBJ1-2; V gene: TRBV6-5
CDR3 DNA: TGTGCTAGCAGCGCCGGGCTAGCGGGAGCAGATACGCAGTATTTT; CDR3 protein: CASSAGLAGADTQYF; clone size: NA; D gene: TRBD2; J gene: TRBJ2-3; V gene: TRBV7-7
CDR3 DNA: TGCAGCGTCAGGGGTCAAGCAATGAACACTGAAGCTTTCTTT; CDR3 protein: CSVRGQAMNTEAFF; clone size: NA; D gene: NA; J gene: TRBJ1-1; V gene: TRBV29-1
CDR3 DNA: TGCGCCAGCAGATCGGACTCAAGCACAGATACGCAGTATTTT; CDR3 protein: CASRSDSSTDTQYF; clone size: NA; D gene: NA; J gene: TRBJ2-3; V gene: TRBV5-1
CDR3 DNA: TGTGCCAGCAGCACCCGGACAGGGGGGGTCACTGAAGCTTTCTTT; CDR3 protein: CASSTRTGGVTEAFF; clone size: NA; D gene: TRBD1; J gene: TRBJ1-1; V gene: TRBV7-9
CDR3 DNA: TGTGCCAGTAGTATCTGGGCATACCACAATGAGCAGTTCTTC; CDR3 protein: CASSIWAYHNEQFF; clone size: NA; D gene: NA; J gene: TRBJ2-1; V gene: TRBV19
CDR3 DNA: TGTGCCAGCAGACCTAAGCGGGAGGCGGGGACCGGGGAGCTGTTTTTT; CDR3 protein: CASRPKREAGTGELFF; clone size: NA; D gene: TRBD2; J gene: TRBJ2-2; V gene: TRBV7-2
CDR3 DNA: TGTGCCAGCAGTCAAAACAGGGGGGACTACAATGAGCAGTTCTTC; CDR3 protein: CASSQNRGDYNEQFF; clone size: NA; D gene: TRBD1; J gene: TRBJ2-1; V gene: TRBV6-6
CDR3 DNA: TGTGCCAGCAGAAACAGGGGGTCTGCTAACTATGGCTACACCTTC; CDR3 protein: CASRNRGSANYGYTF; clone size: NA; D gene: TRBD1; J gene: TRBJ1-2; V gene: TRBV11-2
CDR3 DNA: TGCGCCAGCAGCGCCTGGGGCGAGCGGGACGAGCAGTACTTC; CDR3 protein: CASSAWGERDEQYF; clone size: NA; D gene: NA; J gene: TRBJ2-7; V gene: TRBV5-1
CDR3 DNA: TGTGCCAGCAGCTTGGTGCGCGGCTCTGGGGCCAACGTCCTGACTTTC; CDR3 protein: CASSLVRGSGANVLTF; clone size: once; D gene: NA; J gene: TRBJ2-6; V gene: TRBV5-6